A single sample is the source of the 15 T cell receptor beta chains below, sequenced in a study of vaccination and CD4 T cells after COVID-19. The treatment was: roughly nine-day PBMC culture with coronavirus spike peptide pools or control peptides (ViraFEST assay). The antigens these receptors bind are not known. Sequenced with the Oncomine TCR Beta short-read assay was DNA taken from cultured CD4+ T cells. One entry per CDR3 protein results from TCRdb running MiXCR on the PCR reads. The table records roughly 9,300 distinct CDR3 sequences, 40% to 65% of them present only once. What was sequenced was CD4+ T cells from blood, cultured in vitro. The receptor set was obtained from a human donor who had recovered from COVID-19.

CDR3 region: CASSRGSTDTQYF. The DNA of the CDR3 is TGTGCCAGCAGCAGAGGGAGCACAGATACGCAGTATTTT. The chain uses TRBV7-9 and TRBJ2-3, with D perhaps matching TRBD2 (5 bases). CDR1 and CDR2 from the germline V gene are SEHNR and FQNEAQ (reference sequence). The CDR3 covers 13 residues. V lost 5 bases, J lost 0 bases, and 6 bases lay in between. Complete variable domain (other parts from reference TRBV7-9 and TRBJ2-3): DTGVSQNPRHKITKRGQNVTFRCDPISEHNRLYWYRQTLGQGPEFLTYFQNEAQLEKSRLLSDRFSAERPKGSFSTLEIQRTEQGDSAMYLCASSRGSTDTQYFGPGTRLTVL.

This clonotype was seen a handful of times. This chain links TRBV15 with TRBJ1-4; D remains ambiguous. This CDR3 has 14 amino acids. The V end lost 0 bases, the J end lost 6 bases, and 8 bases lay between the germline ends. The V gene's germline CDR1 is LNHNV and CDR2 YYDKDF (reference sequence). CDR3 residues: CATSRDSTDEKLFF. CDR3 nucleotides: TGTGCCACCAGCAGAGACTCCACGGATGAAAAACTGTTTTTT. Complete variable domain (other parts from reference TRBV15 and TRBJ1-4): DAMVIQNPRYQVTQFGKPVTLSCSQTLNHNVMYWYQQKSSQAPKLLFHYYDKDFNNEADTPDNFQSRRPNTSFCFLDIRSPGLGDTAMYLCATSRDSTDEKLFFGSGTQLSVL.

This clonotype is termed large (0.1 to 1%). The V gene is TRBV18, the J gene TRBJ1-5; D gene uncertain. The CDR3 has 13 residues. CDR1 is KGHSH and CDR2 is LQKENI in the germline V gene. V lost 1 base, J lost 5 bases, and 6 bases lay in between. As DNA, the CDR3 is TGTGCCAGCTCACCACGGTCCGATCAGCCCCAGCATTTT. Translated: CASSPRSDQPQHF. Full variable domain (rest looked up from reference TRBV18 and TRBJ1-5): NAGVMQNPRHLVRRRGQEARLRCSPMKGHSHVYWYRQLPEEGLKFMVYLQKENIIDESGMPKERFSAEFPKEGPSILRIQQVVRGDSAAYFCASSPRSDQPQHFGDGTRLSIL.

This clonotype has more than one count but fewer than ten. The chain combines TRBV7-2 with TRBJ1-6; D gene ambiguous. The CDR3 runs 13 residues. CDR1 SGHTA and CDR2 FQGNSA come from the germline V gene. Trimming pared 2 bases from V and 4 bases from J, leaving 3 bases between. The CDR3 DNA sequence: TGTGCCAGCAGCTTAAGTTATAATTCACCCCTCCACTTT. It codes for CASSLSYNSPLHF.

This chain connects TRBV6-1 to TRBJ1-2; 8 bases are a match to TRBD1. V trimming: 5 bases; J trimming: 5 bases; junction bases outside the gene matches: 13. The germline V gene encodes CDR1 MNHNS and CDR2 SASEGT. The CDR3 length is 16 residues. The CDR3 DNA reads TGTGCCAGCAGTAAAGAATCCCGGGGGACAGGATATGGCTACACCTTC. It encodes CASSKESRGTGYGYTF.

This clonotype is large in the sample. This chain links TRBV6-2 or TRBV6-3 with TRBJ2-7, with 9 bases fitting TRBD1. In germline, CDR1 is MNHEY, CDR2 SVGEGT. The CDR3 loop spans 15 amino acids. With V trimmed by 8 bases and J by 5 bases, 13 bases remained unmatched. In DNA form, the CDR3 reads TGTGCCAGCCGGTTATCCGGGACAGGGTCGAACGAGCAGTACTTC. Translated: CASRLSGTGSNEQYF.

The chain carries TRBV21-1 and TRBJ2-2. TRBV21-1 is listed as a pseudogene. This CDR3 contains 18 residues. CDR3 loop: CASSKGYRQILSAGELFF. In DNA form, the CDR3 reads TGTGCCAGCAGCAAGGGTTATCGGCAGATACTCAGTGCCGGGGAGCTGTTTTTT.

The chain has TRBV21-1 and TRBJ2-5; the D segment call TRBD2 is taken from the table without a DNA check. TRBV21-1 is reported as a pseudogene. The CDR3 covers 15 residues. The CDR3 sequence: CASSSGREVAETQYF. As DNA, the CDR3 is TGTGCCAGCAGCTCTGGGCGGGAGGTTGCAGAGACCCAGTACTTC.

The chain is built from TRBV4-1 and TRBJ2-3; D possibly corresponds to TRBD2 (5 bases). This CDR3 is 14 amino acids long. Trimming shortened V by 3 bases and J by 4 bases, and 11 bases separated the two germline ends. Germline V gene data show CDR1 as MGHRA and CDR2 as YSYEKL. CDR3 coding DNA: TGCGCCAGCAGCCAGATACTAGTTGCAGATACGCAGTATTTT. It specifies CASSQILVADTQYF.

This clonotype was observed a few times. This chain joins TRBV27 and TRBJ1-1; D call uncertain. CDR1 is MNHEY, CDR2 SMNVEV, per germline (reference sequence). The ends were cut back, 3 bases at V and 2 bases at J, with 10 bases in the middle. The CDR3 spans 14 residues. Here the CDR3 reads CASSFSGYNTEAFF. The CDR3 DNA is TGTGCCAGCAGTTTCTCGGGATATAACACTGAAGCTTTCTTT.

The chain joins TRBV18 to TRBJ2-7; TRBD2 matches at 14 bases. Germline loops: CDR1 KGHSH, CDR2 LQKENI. The CDR3 is 15 amino acids. Unmatched junction bases numbered 0, after V lost 2 bases and J lost 3 bases. CDR3 bases: TGTGCCAGCTCACCAGGGACTAGCGGGAGCTACGAGCAGTACTTC. Its translation is CASSPGTSGSYEQYF.

This clonotype was observed a handful of times. This sequence joins TRBV7-6 and TRBJ1-5; 7 nucleotides match TRBD1. In germline, CDR1 is SGHVS, CDR2 FNYEAQ. Trimming cost V 5 bases and J 3 bases; bases outside gene matches: 7. The CDR3 is 15 residues long. This CDR3 reads CASSRRQGDNQPQHF. The CDR3 coding sequence is TGTGCCAGCAGCCGACGACAGGGTGACAATCAGCCCCAGCATTTT.

This clonotype was detected a few times. This chain connects TRBV7-2 to TRBJ2-5; D could derive from TRBD1 or TRBD2 (6 bases each). Trimming shortened V by 6 bases and J by 9 bases, and 14 bases separated the two germline ends. Germline V gene sequence: CDR1 SGHTA, CDR2 FQGNSA. The CDR3 contains 12 residues. CDR3 coding DNA: TGTGCCAGCAGAGGGGGGTGGGGGGCCCAGTACTTC. Amino acids: CASRGGWGAQYF.

The chain carries TRBV24-1 and TRBJ1-4; D not certain. The CDR3 loop spans 8 amino acids. Germline V gene sequence: CDR1 KGHDR, CDR2 SFDVKD. V was clipped by 12 bases and J by 10 bases, with 5 bases between them. The CDR3 bases are TGTGCCCGGGGAAAACTGTTTTTT. Translated: CARGKLFF.

This clonotype is labeled medium-sized. The V gene is TRBV6-2 or TRBV6-3, the J gene TRBJ2-1, with TRBD2 identical over 7 bases. The CDR3 is made up of 11 amino acids. J was trimmed by 10 bases and V by 7 bases; bases with no gene match: 4. CDR1 is MNHEY, CDR2 SVGEGT, per germline. The DNA for the CDR3 is TGTGCCAGCAATAACGGGAGGGAGCAGTTCTTC. Encoded protein: CASNNGREQFF.